Listed below are T cell receptor beta chains from one sample, sequenced in a study of T cell repertoires in aging, cancer and after chemotherapy. Using its own MiXCR run on the multiplex PCR reads, TCRdb lists one record per CDR3 protein. The table includes roughly 8,600 distinct CDR3 sequences, about 25% detected once. Sequencing was carried out using blood. The receptors originated from a human donor with a blood cancer. Each CDR3 is given with its conserved first and last residue. The D gene is left open where the match is weak. Only some rows state a clone size, as once, few, many or a class for expanded clones.

TRBD1	once	TRBV5-5	TRBJ2-5	CASSPGQPGETQYF	TGCGCCAGCAGCCCGGGACAGCCAGGGGAGACCCAGTACTTC
.	medium-sized	TRBV6-5	TRBJ1-2	CASKKGYGYTF	TGTGCCAGCAAAAAAGGCTATGGCTACACCTTC
TRBD2	.	TRBV4-2	TRBJ2-7	CASSQAGGGLAGIRNYEQYF	TGCGCCAGCAGCCAAGCTGGGGGGGGACTAGCGGGAATTCGGAACTACGAGCAGTACTTC
.	.	TRBV5-1	TRBJ2-2	CASSQRVTGELFF	TGCGCCAGCAGCCAGCGGGTCACCGGGGAGCTGTTTTTT
TRBD2	medium-sized	TRBV19	TRBJ2-1	CASSDLGGAAYNEQFF	TGTGCCAGTAGTGATCTCGGGGGGGCAGCGTACAATGAGCAGTTCTTC
.	.	TRBV5-8	TRBJ2-7	CASSLAQGPYEQYF	TGTGCCAGCAGCTTGGCCCAGGGCCCCTACGAGCAGTACTTC
.	.	TRBV20-1	TRBJ1-5	CSARDWDGGTQPQHF	TGCAGTGCTAGAGATTGGGACGGCGGGACTCAGCCCCAGCATTTT
.	medium-sized	TRBV7-9	TRBJ1-4	CASSLYVQVTNEKLFF	TGTGCCAGCAGCTTATACGTCCAAGTAACTAATGAAAAACTGTTTTTT
.	.	TRBV28	TRBJ2-6	CASRSSGAGANVLTF	TGTGCCAGCAGATCGTCAGGGGCTGGGGCCAACGTCCTGACTTTC
.	once	TRBV7-9	TRBJ1-2	CASSSRAGDGYTF	TGTGCCAGCAGCTCCCGTGCGGGGGATGGCTACACCTTC
TRBD1	.	TRBV13	TRBJ1-2	CASSSSQGARDGYTF	TGTGCCAGCAGCTCCTCACAGGGGGCGCGGGACGGCTACACCTTC
.	medium-sized	TRBV5-5	TRBJ2-1	CASSLSTGDHNEQFF	TGTGCCAGCAGCTTGTCTACGGGGGATCACAATGAGCAGTTCTTC
TRBD2	few	TRBV5-6	TRBJ2-7	CASSLARTSGRAYEQYF	TGTGCCAGCAGCTTGGCCAGGACTAGCGGGAGGGCCTACGAGCAGTACTTC
TRBD1	once	TRBV25-1	TRBJ1-2	CASSPPGTGGLGGYTF	TGTGCCAGCAGCCCTCCGGGGACAGGGGGTCTGGGCGGCTACACCTTC
TRBD1	medium-sized	TRBV6-4	TRBJ2-6	CASSDAQTGSNVLTF	TGTGCCAGCAGTGATGCTCAGACAGGGTCCAACGTCCTGACTTTC
TRBD1	.	TRBV5-1	TRBJ2-3	CASSRTGDKADTQYF	TGCGCCAGCAGCCGGACAGGGGACAAAGCAGATACGCAGTATTTT
.	.	TRBV4-1	TRBJ1-1	CASSQGGMNTEAFF	TGCGCCAGCAGCCAGGGGGGGATGAACACTGAAGCTTTCTTT
.	medium-sized	TRBV29-1	TRBJ1-1	CSATEPMNTEAFF	TGCAGCGCGACAGAACCCATGAACACTGAAGCTTTCTTT
TRBD2	.	TRBV28	TRBJ2-6	CASRAGGAGANVLTF	TGTGCCAGCAGAGCGGGAGGGGCTGGGGCCAACGTCCTGACTTTC
.	.	TRBV6-2/TRBV6-3	TRBJ1-1	CASSYIQGGRDTEAFF	TGTGCCAGCAGTTACATCCAAGGAGGGAGGGACACTGAAGCTTTCTTT
TRBD2	.	TRBV6-6	TRBJ2-3	CASHENLPGLAGGPPSSNTQYF	TGTGCCAGCCACGAAAATTTACCGGGACTAGCGGGGGGGCCCCCAAGCAGTAACACGCAGTATTTT